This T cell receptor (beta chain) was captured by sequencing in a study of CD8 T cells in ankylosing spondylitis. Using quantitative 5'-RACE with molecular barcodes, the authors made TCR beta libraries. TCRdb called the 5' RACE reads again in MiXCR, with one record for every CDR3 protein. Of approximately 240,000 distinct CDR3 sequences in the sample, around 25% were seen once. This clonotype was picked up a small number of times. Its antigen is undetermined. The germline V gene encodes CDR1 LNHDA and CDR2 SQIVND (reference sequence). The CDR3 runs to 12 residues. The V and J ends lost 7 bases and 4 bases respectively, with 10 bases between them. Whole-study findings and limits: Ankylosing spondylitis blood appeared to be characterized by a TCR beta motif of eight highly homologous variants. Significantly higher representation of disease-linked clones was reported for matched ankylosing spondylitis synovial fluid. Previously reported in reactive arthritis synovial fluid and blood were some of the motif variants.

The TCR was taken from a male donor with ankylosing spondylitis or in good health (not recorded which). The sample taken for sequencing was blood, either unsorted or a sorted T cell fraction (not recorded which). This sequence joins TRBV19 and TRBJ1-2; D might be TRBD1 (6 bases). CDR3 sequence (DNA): TGTGCCAGTACCGGGACATCCTATGGCTACACCTTC. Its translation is CASTGTSYGYTF.